This T cell receptor (beta chain) derives from a study of blood T cell repertoires in COVID-19. The CDR3 sequence is 14 residues long. J was trimmed by 4 bases and V by 9 bases; bases with no gene match: 11. Germline V gene sequence: CDR1 WNHNN, CDR2 SYGVQD (reference sequence). Per the authors' pipeline: Amplifying reference gene primers gave estimates of nucleated cell counts. Sequenced by immunoSEQ multiplex PCR; TCRdb stores in-frame clones only, minus some. That table is the source of V, J and clone size, and D and trimming were worked out from the DNA. The profile covers 150,000 to 200,000 clones, with 70% to 90% appearing a single time and around 3% taken by the ten largest.

This sequence joins TRBV10-1 and TRBJ2-7, with 8 bases lining up with TRBD1. Sequencing was performed on peripheral blood. The receptor was isolated from a man aged 55 to 70 with acute or convalescent COVID-19. CDR3 DNA sequence: TGCGCCAGTACCGTGCGACAGGGGACATACGAGCAGTACTTC. Residues: CASTVRQGTYEQYF.